This TCR beta chain is drawn from a study of cytomegalovirus exposure and HLA in healthy donors. With 5 bases clipped from V and 6 bases from J, the junction kept 10 bases outside the gene matches. Germline-derived CDR1 and CDR2 are LNHNV and YYDKDF (reference sequence). This CDR3 is 16 amino acids long. PCR amplification relied on 60 Vbeta primers (plus 13 Jbeta primers). The repertoire was sequenced with immunoSEQ multiplex PCR; TCRdb's copy has only in-frame clones and lacks some. The sample has about 90,000 clones, about 69% seen once. This receptor was obtained from a woman aged 18-29 years in good health and CMV-seropositive. The chain recombines TRBV15 with TRBJ2-1, with TRBD1 identical over 10 bases. Sequenced input: PBMCs. CDR3 DNA sequence: TGTGCCACCAGCGGCTTGGGACAGGGGTCAGGCAATGAGCAGTTCTTC. Protein sequence: CATSGLGQGSGNEQFF.